This T cell receptor (beta chain) was captured in a study of blood T cell repertoires in COVID-19. Repertoires were generated with immunoSEQ multiplex PCR, while TCRdb's copy carries only in-frame clones and drops some. The table shows 65,000 to 80,000 clones, with about four fifths occurring only once. Unmatched junction bases numbered 7, after V lost 6 bases and J lost 4 bases. The CDR3 covers 15 residues. CDR1 and CDR2 from the germline V gene are MNHEY and SMNVEV (reference sequence). The sequencing input was peripheral blood. This chain connects TRBV27 to TRBJ1-2; 11 bases map to TRBD1. The receptor's source is a human donor in a cohort sampled during active COVID-19. CDR3 residues: CASRPGQGGSYGYTF. The CDR3 coding sequence is TGTGCCAGCAGACCGGGACAGGGGGGGTCCTATGGCTACACCTTC.